A single sample is the source of the 25 T cell receptor beta chains below, sequenced in a study of blood T cells in healthy people across ages. The use of a sample-barcoded 5' primer and a J-beta primer mix characterized a second PCR of roughly 7 to 12 cycles. Using its own MiXCR run on the 5' RACE reads, TCRdb lists one record per CDR3 protein. Among under 750,000 distinct CDR3 sequences, around 48% were seen once, and the ten largest hold 20% to 25%. The sequencing input was blood. Receptor source: a man older than 75 in good health.

The CDR3 is CASRPFGQGSTDTQYF. Here the CDR3 DNA reads TGTGCCAGCAGACCATTCGGACAGGGTAGCACAGATACGCAGTATTTT. The rearrangement links TRBV6-5 to TRBJ2-3; 8 bases align to TRBD1. Per the germline V gene, CDR1 is MNHEY and CDR2 is SVGAGI. V dropped 6 bases and J dropped 0; count of bases not matched to a gene: 8. This CDR3 comprises 16 residues.

Only a few counts were recorded for this clonotype. This chain uses TRBV7-2 with TRBJ2-7; weak D call: TRBD2 (5 bases). Per germline, CDR1 SGHTA and CDR2 FQGNSA. V lost 5 bases and J lost 2, with 13 bases in between. The CDR3 loop spans 14 amino acids. The CDR3 is CASSPGVVPYEQYF. The CDR3 nucleotides are TGTGCCAGCAGCCCCGGGGTAGTCCCCTACGAGCAGTACTTC.

The chain is built from TRBV20-1 and TRBJ2-3, with 8 nucleotides matching TRBD2. Looked up from germline, CDR1 is DFQATT and CDR2 is SNEGSKA (reference sequence). The CDR3 is 16 residues long. Germline trimming cut 3 bases from V and 6 bases from J; bases unmatched to any gene: 14. The DNA for the CDR3 is TGCAGTGCTAGGGGTCATCTAGCGGGCACGACGGATACGCAGTATTTT. It is translated as CSARGHLAGTTDTQYF.

The chain carries TRBV20-1 and TRBJ2-7, with TRBD2 identical over 10 bases. Germline CDR1 DFQATT, CDR2 SNEGSKA (reference sequence). V gave up 5 bases and J gave up 7 bases; unmatched junction bases: 14. The CDR3 spans 15 residues. CDR3: CSAQEGTSVSGEQYF. The CDR3 DNA follows: TGCAGTGCTCAGGAGGGGACTAGCGTATCGGGAGAGCAGTACTTC.

In this sample, this clonotype is medium-sized. This chain links TRBV10-3 with TRBJ1-2, with 9 bases lining up with TRBD1. CDR3 length equals 14 residues. The V gene end was trimmed by 6 bases and the J gene end by 4 bases; junction bases not matched to a gene: 6. Germline loops: CDR1 ENHRY, CDR2 SYGVKD. The CDR3 reads CAISLGQGTYGYTF. CDR3 sequence (DNA): TGTGCCATCAGCCTCGGACAGGGGACCTATGGCTACACCTTC.

The J gene is TRBJ2-1, the V gene TRBV18, with 7 bases that match TRBD2. CDR3 length: 14 amino acids. Germline-derived CDR1 and CDR2 are KGHSH and LQKENI. V lost 2 bases, J lost 7 bases, and 5 bases stayed unmatched. The CDR3 DNA reads as TGTGCCAGCTCACCAGTGGCGGGAGTGAATGAGCAGTTCTTC. This translates into CASSPVAGVNEQFF.

The chain joins TRBV7-3 to TRBJ2-1; D uncertain. V lost 2 bases to trimming and J lost 7 bases, with 6 bases between them. The CDR3 length is 12 residues. The germline CDR1 and CDR2 sequences are SGHTA and FQGTGA. DNA for the CDR3: TGTGCCAGCAGCTTAGACGTAAATGAGCAGTTCTTC. Residues: CASSLDVNEQFF. Full variable domain (remainder filled in from reference TRBV7-3 and TRBJ2-1): GAGVSQTPSNKVTEKGKYVELRCDPISGHTALYWYRQSLGQGPEFLIYFQGTGAADDSGLPNDRFFAVRPEGSVSTLKIQRTERGDSAVYLCASSLDVNEQFFGPGTRLTVL.

The chain links TRBV30 to TRBJ2-1; 13 bases align to TRBD2. CDR1 and CDR2 (germline): GTSNPN, SVGIG (reference sequence). CDR3 length equals 13 residues. Losses at the gene ends were 6 bases for V and 12 bases for J; bases not matched to a gene: 8. CDR3 protein: CACPGTSGAPQFF. The CDR3 nucleotides read TGTGCCTGCCCAGGGACTAGCGGGGCTCCGCAGTTCTTC.

This clonotype turned up a few times. This chain joins TRBV5-1 and TRBJ1-2; D possibly corresponds to TRBD1 (5 bases). Trimming stripped 0 bases from V and 3 bases from J, with 15 bases between. This CDR3 is 16 amino acids long. From germline, CDR1 is SGHRS and CDR2 YFSETQ. In nucleotides, the CDR3 is TGCGCCAGCAGCTTGGCCGGGGCCCCAACCTACTATGGCTACACCTTC. This translates into CASSLAGAPTYYGYTF.

The J gene is TRBJ2-5, the V gene TRBV4-3; tentative D call: TRBD2 (6 bases). The CDR3 is 17 amino acids. The germline gives CDR1 LGHNA, CDR2 YSLEER. The germline V and J ends were trimmed by 2 bases and 2 bases, with 18 bases remaining between them. DNA for the CDR3: TGCGCCAGCAGCCAACAAGGAAGGAGGGGCCAACAAGAGACCCAGTACTTC. It yields the protein CASSQQGRRGQQETQYF.

This clonotype was seen a few times. V is TRBV5-1 and J is TRBJ1-6, with D perhaps TRBD1 (6 bases). Trimming removed 5 bases at V and 9 bases at J, with 15 bases between. The V gene's germline CDR1 is SGHRS and CDR2 YFSETQ. The CDR3 extends over 14 amino acids. The CDR3 reads CASSPGVASSPLHF. DNA of the CDR3: TGCGCCAGCAGTCCAGGGGTGGCTAGTTCACCCCTCCACTTT.

The CDR3 is CSAQRTSQDTQYF. In DNA form, the CDR3 reads TGCAGTGCTCAACGGACTAGCCAAGATACGCAGTATTTT. The rearrangement uses TRBV20-1 and TRBJ2-3, with 8 bases that match TRBD2. The CDR3 is 13 residues long. The germline V gene has CDR1 DFQATT and CDR2 SNEGSKA (reference sequence). V lost 5 bases, J lost 5 bases, and 6 bases stayed unmatched.

The chain has TRBV2 and TRBJ2-7; 12 bases map to TRBD2. This CDR3 is built from 13 residues. CDR1 and CDR2 from the germline V gene are SNHLY and FYNNEI. The junction had 5 bases not matched to a gene; V was cut back by 10 bases and J by 4 bases. The chain's CDR3 is CATTSGRSYEQYF. The CDR3 DNA is TGTGCCACCACTAGCGGGAGGTCGTACGAGCAGTACTTC.

This clonotype occurred many times. This chain connects TRBV6-5 to TRBJ2-1; possibly TRBD1 for D (6 bases). This CDR3 region has 12 residues. The germline V and J ends were trimmed by 4 bases and 7 bases, with 8 bases remaining between them. Germline V lookup: CDR1 MNHEY, CDR2 SVGAGI. CDR3 in DNA: TGTGCCAGCAGTTCAGGGGCGAATGAGCAGTTCTTC. This gives the protein CASSSGANEQFF.

The rearrangement uses TRBV5-1 and TRBJ2-7, with D perhaps TRBD2 (7 bases). V lost 7 bases and J lost 0, with 14 bases in between. Germline assignment: CDR1 SGHRS and CDR2 YFSETQ. This CDR3 is built from 14 residues. CDR3: CASGGGTNSYEQYF. Here the CDR3 DNA reads TGCGCCAGCGGGGGGGGGACAAACTCCTACGAGCAGTACTTC.

This clonotype was found many times. An end of the junction does not agree with germline; a read error may underlie this. The V and J genes are TRBV4-3 and TRBJ2-1; 9 positions agree with TRBD1. Germline CDR1 reads LGHNA; CDR2 reads YSLEER. The CDR3 sequence is 15 residues long. CDR3 sequence: CASSRDRGSYNEQFF. In DNA, the CDR3 is TGTGCCAGCAGTCGTGACAGGGGGTCCTACAATGAGCAGTTCTTC.

The chain couples TRBV10-3 to TRBJ2-5; 7 nucleotides align to TRBD2. This CDR3 has 13 amino acids. With V trimmed by 8 bases and J by 5 bases, 8 bases remained unmatched. Germline V gene data show CDR1 as ENHRY and CDR2 as SYGVKD. CDR3 in DNA: TGTGCCATCGCGGGCGGGAGCCGGGAGACCCAGTACTTC. This gives the protein CAIAGGSRETQYF.

This clonotype was picked up a small number of times. The V gene is TRBV6-5, the J gene TRBJ2-2; no definite D call. V was trimmed by 5 bases and J by 6 bases, leaving 10 bases between them. Per the germline V gene, CDR1 is MNHEY and CDR2 is SVGAGI. This CDR3 is built from 13 residues. The CDR3, as DNA: TGTGCCAGCAGTAACGGGTACTCCGGGGAGCTGTTTTTT. It translates to CASSNGYSGELFF.

Only one count was recorded for this clonotype. The chain links TRBV15 to TRBJ2-2; weak D call: TRBD2 (5 bases). CDR3 length equals 13 residues. Per germline, CDR1 LNHNV and CDR2 YYDKDF (reference sequence). V was pared by 1 base and J by 7 bases, with 7 bases between. The CDR3 DNA reads TGTGCCACCAGCAGAGCTCGGGGCGGGGAGCTGTTTTTT. This gives the protein CATSRARGGELFF.

In its sample, this clonotype was seen many times. The rearrangement links TRBV6-5 to TRBJ1-1, with D unresolved. Trimming stripped 6 bases from V and 0 bases from J, with 8 bases between. The germline V gene has CDR1 MNHEY and CDR2 SVGAGI. The CDR3 spans 13 residues. CDR3 sequence: CASRRSVNTEAFF. Here the CDR3 DNA reads TGTGCCAGCAGAAGGTCGGTGAACACTGAAGCTTTCTTT.

This clonotype has a single count. V gene TRBV25-1 combines with J gene TRBJ2-2; 14 bases agree with TRBD2. Per germline, CDR1 MGHDK and CDR2 SYGVNS. V was pared by 5 bases and J by 7 bases, with 9 bases of the junction left unmatched. The CDR3 has 17 residues. The CDR3 DNA is TGTGCCAGCAGTCTCACCTTAGGACTAGCGGGAGGCGGGGAGCTGTTTTTT. Its protein product is CASSLTLGLAGGGELFF.

This chain uses TRBV20-1 with TRBJ2-1, with no clear D. V lost 0 bases and J lost 5, with 14 bases in between. Germline CDR1 reads DFQATT; CDR2 reads SNEGSKA (reference sequence). There are 15 residues in the CDR3. The CDR3 loop is CSARDMVRSNNEQFF. The CDR3 DNA reads as TGCAGTGCTAGAGATATGGTGAGGTCCAACAATGAGCAGTTCTTC.

The chain employs TRBV11-1 and TRBJ2-7; 9 positions agree with TRBD1. Judging by the DNA end, TRBJ2-5 fits better; the J call may be wrong. This CDR3 has 15 amino acids. From germline, CDR1 is SGHAT and CDR2 FQDESV (reference sequence). The CDR3 region has the DNA TGTGCCAGCAGCCCAGGACAGGGGTTCGTGGAGACCCAGTACTTC. This translates into CASSPGQGFVETQYF.

The rearrangement joins TRBV11-2 to TRBJ2-3; 9 positions agree with TRBD2. The CDR3 sequence is 18 residues long. The J segment lost 2 bases and the V segment lost 5 bases, leaving 14 bases of the junction unmatched. Germline-derived CDR1 and CDR2 are SGHAT and FQNNGV. CDR3 in DNA: TGTGCCAGCAGCCTCCGTGGGGCGGGAGGGATCGTCACAGATACGCAGTATTTT. It is translated as CASSLRGAGGIVTDTQYF.

Note on this clonotype: A read error may produce the germline difference seen at one junction end. The chain uses TRBV7-9 and TRBJ2-7; D might be TRBD1 or TRBD2, each matching 5 bases. The germline CDR1 and CDR2 sequences are SEHNR and FQNEAQ (reference sequence). The CDR3 sequence is 16 residues long. CDR3 in amino acids: CASTSRGVPAGNEQYF. The DNA of the CDR3 is TGTGCTAGCACTTCTCGGGGCGTTCCGGCCGGAAATGAGCAGTACTTC. Variable domain in full (rest from reference TRBV7-9 and TRBJ2-7): DTGVSQNPRHKITKRGQNVTFRCDPISEHNRLYWYRQTLGQGPEFLTYFQNEAQLEKSRLLSDRFSAERPKGSFSTLEIQRTEQGDSAMYLCASTSRGVPAGNEQYFGPGTRLTVT.